These 26 T cell receptor beta chains originate from one sample sequenced in a study of cytomegalovirus exposure and HLA in healthy donors. It was with 60 Vbeta and 13 Jbeta primers that the PCR ran. Produced via immunoSEQ multiplex PCR; TCRdb's table is partial and in-frame only. Of 150,000 to 200,000 clones in the sample, roughly four fifths are singletons; the top ten hold roughly 4.9%. The sample taken for sequencing was PBMCs. Receptor source: a woman younger than 30 in good health and CMV-seropositive.

The chain couples TRBV7-8 to TRBJ2-2; 10 nucleotides line up with TRBD2. CDR1 is SGHVS and CDR2 is FQNEAQ in the germline V gene. The CDR3 loop spans 19 amino acids. V lost 4 bases and J lost 1; bases outside the gene matches: 12. CDR3 region: CASSSKHGVAGGNTGELFF. DNA for the CDR3: TGTGCCAGCAGCTCAAAGCATGGGGTAGCGGGGGGGAACACCGGGGAGCTGTTTTTT.

The gene calls are TRBV27 and TRBJ1-2, with D perhaps TRBD1 (5 bases). V lost 5 bases and J 0 bases, leaving 13 bases between the germline ends. The CDR3 runs 15 residues. Germline V gene data show CDR1 as MNHEY and CDR2 as SMNVEV (reference sequence). The DNA for the CDR3 is TGTGCCAGCAGTCACCAGGGAGGAGCTAACTATGGCTACACCTTC. It specifies CASSHQGGANYGYTF.

The V and J genes are TRBV11-2 and TRBJ2-3, with TRBD2 identical over 10 bases. The ends lost 5 bases at V and 1 base at J; junction bases unmatched: 3. Germline values: CDR1 SGHAT, CDR2 FQNNGV. The CDR3 is 15 amino acids. In DNA form, the CDR3 reads TGTGCCAGCAGCCCTGGGACTAGCGGCACAGATACGCAGTATTTT. It encodes CASSPGTSGTDTQYF.

The chain combines TRBV7-9 with TRBJ2-1; the match to TRBD2 covers 7 bases. The CDR3 covers 16 residues. V shed 5 bases, J shed 9 bases, and the junction held 16 bases outside the gene matches. CDR1 and CDR2 (germline): SEHNR, FQNEAQ (reference sequence). This CDR3 is CASSPPPLAGKGEQFF. CDR3 in DNA: TGTGCCAGCAGCCCACCCCCCTTAGCGGGTAAAGGTGAGCAGTTCTTC.

The chain recombines TRBV5-1 with TRBJ1-2; a weak D match, TRBD1 (6 bases). CDR1 is SGHRS, CDR2 YFSETQ, per germline. This CDR3 is 13 amino acids long. V lost 7 bases and J 8 bases, leaving 18 bases between the germline ends. CDR3 DNA sequence: TGCGCCAGCGAGGACGGCCAGGGGAACGGCTACACCTTC. This gives the protein CASEDGQGNGYTF.

CDR3 protein: CARTSGSGYGYTF. CDR3 nucleotides: TGTGCCAGAACATCAGGGTCAGGCTATGGCTACACCTTC. J is TRBJ1-2 and V is TRBV6-5, with a weak D call TRBD1 (5 bases). Germline-derived CDR1 and CDR2 are MNHEY and SVGAGI. There are 13 residues in the CDR3. Trimming shortened V by 9 bases and J by 4 bases, and 15 bases separated the two germline ends.

CDR3: CASSLSGTETPRAFF. The CDR3 coding sequence is TGTGCCAGCAGCCTGTCCGGGACAGAAACCCCCCGGGCTTTCTTT. This chain links TRBV28 with TRBJ1-1, with TRBD1 matching over 7 bases. CDR3 length: 15 amino acids. The germline V gene has CDR1 MDHEN and CDR2 SYDVKM. V lost 6 bases, J lost 11 bases, and 18 bases stayed unmatched.

The chain couples TRBV7-9 to TRBJ1-4; the D gene is possibly TRBD1 (5 bases). The CDR3 totals 17 residues. V lost 4 bases to trimming and J lost 3 bases, with 18 bases between them. Germline V gene data show CDR1 as SEHNR and CDR2 as FQNEAQ (reference sequence). CDR3 nucleotides: TGTGCCAGCAGCTCGGGACTCTCTCTCGTAGCTAATGAAAAACTGTTTTTT. Protein sequence: CASSSGLSLVANEKLFF.

This clone was recorded only once. The J gene is TRBJ2-3, the V gene TRBV7-8; TRBD2 matches 15 bases. This CDR3 comprises 20 residues. From germline, CDR1 is SGHVS and CDR2 FQNEAQ. The trim removed 2 bases at V and 4 bases at J, leaving 13 bases unmatched. The CDR3 nucleotides are TGTGCCAGCAGCTTACTCCTGGGACTAGCGGGGGGCCCCGGTTCAGATACGCAGTATTTT. Amino acid sequence: CASSLLLGLAGGPGSDTQYF.

The chain has TRBV11-2 and TRBJ1-5; tentative D call: TRBD1 (6 bases). Germline CDR1 is SGHAT and CDR2 is FQNNGV. With 1 base removed from V and 2 bases from J, the gap between germline ends came to 18 bases. The CDR3 totals 18 residues. CDR3: CASSLGGGTGFGNQPQHF. As DNA, the CDR3 is TGTGCCAGCAGCTTAGGAGGCGGAACAGGGTTTGGCAATCAGCCCCAGCATTTT.

In this sample, this clone turned up a few times. The chain employs TRBV7-2 and TRBJ2-3; 8 nucleotides agree with TRBD1. CDR1 is SGHTA and CDR2 is FQGNSA in the germline V gene. The CDR3 runs 15 residues. V lost 3 bases and J lost 2; bases outside the gene matches: 4. Here the CDR3 reads CASSLDRVNTDTQYF. DNA of the CDR3: TGTGCCAGCAGCTTGGACAGGGTGAACACAGATACGCAGTATTTT.

This clone was seen only a few times. The rearrangement joins TRBV5-4 to TRBJ1-1; maybe TRBD1 (5 bases). Germline CDR1 SGHNT, CDR2 YYREEE (reference sequence). The CDR3 contains 12 residues. Trimming took 0 bases from V and 12 from J, leaving 12 bases between them. The CDR3 loop is CASSLAGGTPFF. CDR3 nucleotide sequence: TGTGCCAGCAGCTTGGCCGGGGGTACACCTTTCTTT.

V is TRBV11-2 and J is TRBJ1-3; D might be TRBD1 (5 bases). Trimming removed 6 bases at V and 0 bases at J, with 9 bases between. Germline V gene sequence: CDR1 SGHAT, CDR2 FQNNGV. This CDR3 is built from 14 residues. CDR3 amino acids: CASRPRVSGNTIYF. The DNA of the CDR3 is TGTGCCAGCAGGCCCAGGGTCTCTGGAAACACCATATATTTT.

Concerning this clone itself: This specimen includes other DNA sequences encoding the same CDR3. The rearrangement links TRBV30 to TRBJ1-3; 7 bases are shared with TRBD1. Germline V gene data show CDR1 as GTSNPN and CDR2 as SVGIG (reference sequence). There are 13 residues in the CDR3. V was pared by 5 bases and J by 2 bases, with 3 bases of the junction left unmatched. CDR3 sequence (DNA): TGTGCCTGGTCAGGGGGAACTGGAAACACCATATATTTT. The encoded protein is CAWSGGTGNTIYF.

CDR3 amino acids: CASSTGTGGRYEQYF. Written as DNA, the CDR3 is TGTGCCAGCAGCACCGGGACAGGGGGTAGATACGAGCAGTACTTC. The V and J genes are TRBV9 and TRBJ2-7; 11 bases align to TRBD1. With V trimmed by 4 bases and J by 4 bases, 7 bases remained unmatched. The CDR3 is 15 residues long. CDR1 and CDR2 from the germline V gene are SGDLS and YYNGEE.

The gene calls are TRBV6-5 and TRBJ2-3, with D uncertain. CDR1 is MNHEY and CDR2 is SVGAGI in the germline V gene. The CDR3 spans 13 residues. V lost 8 bases to trimming and J lost 6 bases, with 15 bases between them. This chain's CDR3 is CASAPEPVDTQYF. The DNA for the CDR3 is TGTGCCAGCGCCCCGGAGCCCGTGGATACGCAGTATTTT.

The chain joins TRBV19 to TRBJ1-5; TRBD1 matches 9 bases. The V gene end was trimmed by 5 bases and the J gene end by 6 bases; junction bases not matched to a gene: 8. Germline V CDR1 and CDR2: LNHDA, SQIVND (reference sequence). The CDR3 runs 15 residues. CDR3 in amino acids: CASSEQQGAGQPQHF. CDR3 nucleotide sequence: TGTGCCAGTAGTGAACAACAGGGGGCCGGTCAGCCCCAGCATTTT.

Worth noting for this clone: Germline is not matched at one junction end, which may reflect a read error. The chain is built from TRBV7-9 and TRBJ1-1; D gene ambiguous. This CDR3 is 14 amino acids long. Germline V gives CDR1 SEHNR, CDR2 FQNEAQ (reference sequence). The CDR3: CSSSHNQDGNEAFF. The CDR3 region has the DNA TGTTCCAGCAGCCACAATCAGGACGGGAATGAAGCTTTCTTT.

The CDR3 DNA follows: TGTGCCACCAGCCCGGGTCTGCTTTCGGACTACGAGCAGTACTTC. This gives the protein CATSPGLLSDYEQYF. The chain carries TRBV15 and TRBJ2-7; D not resolved. The CDR3 sequence is 15 residues long. With 5 bases removed from V and 3 bases from J, the gap between germline ends came to 17 bases. Germline V gives CDR1 LNHNV, CDR2 YYDKDF (reference sequence).

The J gene is TRBJ2-5, the V gene TRBV5-4; 7 bases line up with TRBD1. Germline lookup yields CDR1 SGHNT and CDR2 YYREEE (reference sequence). V lost 3 bases, J lost 5 bases, and 7 bases stayed unmatched. The length of the CDR3 is 14 residues. The CDR3 DNA is TGTGCCAGCAGCTCGACAGGGCCAGGGGAGACCCAGTACTTC. Protein sequence: CASSSTGPGETQYF.

This chain uses TRBV7-9 with TRBJ2-3; TRBD1 matches 7 bases. The CDR3 loop spans 13 amino acids. Germline loops: CDR1 SEHNR, CDR2 FQNEAQ (reference sequence). J lost 7 bases, V lost 2 bases, and 3 bases had no gene match. CDR3 in DNA: TGTGCCAGCAGCTTAACAGGGGTGAATACGCAGTATTTT. As protein: CASSLTGVNTQYF. Full variable domain (rest looked up from reference TRBV7-9 and TRBJ2-3): DTGVSQNPRHKITKRGQNVTFRCDPISEHNRLYWYRQTLGQGPEFLTYFQNEAQLEKSRLLSDRFSAERPKGSFSTLEIQRTEQGDSAMYLCASSLTGVNTQYFGPGTRLTVL.

The chain uses TRBV7-8 and TRBJ1-6, with D hard to call. V was cut by 5 bases and J by 5 bases, with 10 bases left in between. The CDR3 is made up of 14 amino acids. The germline gives CDR1 SGHVS, CDR2 FQNEAQ. The CDR3 loop is CASSSRLNNSPLHF. CDR3 DNA sequence: TGTGCCAGCAGCAGCAGACTGAATAATTCACCCCTCCACTTT.

The rearrangement joins TRBV28 to TRBJ1-5; TRBD1 might be the D (5 bases). The V end lost 8 bases, the J end lost 9 bases, and 17 bases lay between the germline ends. The CDR3 is 13 residues long. Germline V gene data show CDR1 as MDHEN and CDR2 as SYDVKM. CDR3 in DNA: TGTGCCAGCGGAACAGACAGATCCTCGCCCCAGCATTTT. Protein: CASGTDRSSPQHF. Together with reference TRBV28 and TRBJ1-5, the CDR3 gives the full variable domain: DVKVTQSSRYLVKRTGEKVFLECVQDMDHENMFWYRQDPGLGLRLIYFSYDVKMKEKGDIPEGYSVSREKKERFSLILESASTNQTSMYLCASGTDRSSPQHFGDGTRLSIL.

This chain connects TRBV11-3 to TRBJ2-2; D is unresolved. V was clipped by 2 bases and J by 2 bases, with 6 bases between them. This CDR3 spans 14 amino acids. Germline V gene lookup returns CDR1 SGHNT and CDR2 YENEEA. CDR3 in DNA: TGTGCCAGCAGCTTATTTCCTAACACCGGGGAGCTGTTTTTT. This gives the protein CASSLFPNTGELFF.

The rearrangement links TRBV7-9 to TRBJ2-5; weak D call: TRBD2 (6 bases). The V end lost 8 bases, the J end lost 5 bases, and 27 bases lay between the germline ends. Germline-derived CDR1 and CDR2 are SEHNR and FQNEAQ (reference sequence). There are 17 residues in the CDR3. This chain's CDR3 is CASRRPRSGTRGETQYF. DNA for the CDR3: TGTGCCAGCCGCCGTCCCCGGTCCGGGACCCGGGGGGAGACCCAGTACTTC.

The chain links TRBV5-1 to TRBJ2-1, with D perhaps matching TRBD2 (6 bases). The V gene's germline CDR1 is SGHRS and CDR2 YFSETQ. The CDR3 has 18 residues. The ends were cut back, 0 bases at V and 6 bases at J, with 22 bases in the middle. The chain's CDR3 is CASSLAPIGGYVGNEQFF. The CDR3 DNA is TGCGCCAGCAGCTTGGCCCCGATTGGGGGGTATGTAGGCAATGAGCAGTTCTTC.